The 23 T cell receptor beta chains reported below all come from one sample, sequenced in a study of blood T cells in healthy people across ages. The second PCR ran about 6 to 12 cycles with a sample-barcoded 5' primer and J-beta primers. TCRdb reanalysed the 5' RACE reads using MiXCR and keeps one entry per CDR3 protein. Altogether some 1,500,000 distinct CDR3 sequences are present, approximately 39% being singletons, with the ten largest covering approximately 4.1%. The sample taken for sequencing was blood. All receptors derive from a woman younger than 35 in good health.

This rearrangement joins TRBV9 to TRBJ2-2; D may be TRBD2 (6 bases). Germline V gives CDR1 SGDLS, CDR2 YYNGEE. Between the trimmed V and J ends, which lost 3 bases and 7 bases, there was a span of 16 bases. This CDR3 comprises 15 residues. The CDR3 DNA reads TGTGCCAGCAGCGCCACGGGACTGAGGGACGGGGAGCTGTTTTTT. This sequence encodes CASSATGLRDGELFF.

The chain employs TRBV30 and TRBJ2-7; tentatively, D is TRBD1 or TRBD2 (6 bases each). Germline V gene lookup returns CDR1 GTSNPN and CDR2 SVGIG (reference sequence). Trimming removed 5 bases at V and 0 bases at J, with 14 bases between. CDR3 length equals 14 residues. CDR3 in amino acids: CAWDGGDSSYEQYF. The CDR3, as DNA: TGTGCCTGGGACGGGGGCGACAGCTCCTACGAGCAGTACTTC.

As concerns this clonotype: The junction shows a germline mismatch at one end, possibly a read error. CDR3 loop: CTSSFAGLGGGTDTQYF. The DNA of the CDR3 is TGTACCAGCAGTTTTGCGGGGTTGGGTGGAGGCACAGATACGCAGTATTTT. The V gene is TRBV27, the J gene TRBJ2-3, with D possibly TRBD2 on 6 matching bases. This CDR3 comprises 17 residues. CDR1 MNHEY and CDR2 SMNVEV come from the germline V gene (reference sequence).

This sequence joins TRBV9 and TRBJ2-1; no firm D call. Germline lookup yields CDR1 SGDLS and CDR2 YYNGEE. V lost 3 bases and J lost 6, with 4 bases in between. This CDR3 contains 11 residues. The CDR3 DNA is TGTGCCAGCAGCGGCACCAATGAGCAGTTCTTC. Protein sequence: CASSGTNEQFF.

Of note for this clonotype: At one end, the junction sequence differs from germline, possibly due to a read error. V usage is TRBV7-3 and J usage is TRBJ2-3; 8 bases match TRBD1. Germline V gene sequence: CDR1 SGHTA, CDR2 FQGTGA. The CDR3 runs 14 residues. CDR3 DNA: TGTGTCGGTCCCGGGACAGGTAGCACAGATATGCAGTATTTT. Protein product: CVGPGTGSTDMQYF.

The V call is TRBV20-1, the J call TRBJ2-7; 11 bases are shared with TRBD2. The V gene's germline CDR1 is DFQATT and CDR2 SNEGSKA (reference sequence). Trimming at V came to 3 bases and at J to 2 bases, leaving 3 bases not matched to a gene. This CDR3 region has 14 residues. The CDR3 here is CSASGTSGPYEQYF. CDR3 coding DNA: TGCAGTGCTAGTGGGACTAGCGGCCCCTACGAGCAGTACTTC.

This clonotype was counted between two and nine times. The chain has TRBV20-1 and TRBJ1-2; TRBD1 aligns across 7 bases. The CDR3 consists of 13 residues. The V segment lost 0 bases and the J segment 6 bases; nucleotides outside the gene matches: 4. The germline V gene has CDR1 DFQATT and CDR2 SNEGSKA (reference sequence). The CDR3 region has the DNA TGCAGTGCTAGAGATCCAACAGGGGATGGCTACACCTTC. It is translated as CSARDPTGDGYTF.

The rearrangement uses TRBV7-7 and TRBJ2-7; D is possibly TRBD2 (6 bases). The DNA end favors TRBJ2-5, so the J call may be wrong. The CDR3 is made up of 14 amino acids. Germline V gene data show CDR1 as SSHAT and CDR2 as FNYEAQ (reference sequence). CDR3 DNA: TGTGCTAGCGGAGAGGGATTTTCAAAGGGGACCCAGTACTTC. Protein sequence: CASGEGFSKGTQYF.

The chain combines TRBV5-1 with TRBJ2-7; 9 bases are a match to TRBD2. CDR3 length equals 16 residues. After removal of 0 bases from V and 7 bases from J, the junction contained 11 bases not matched to a gene. Germline loops: CDR1 SGHRS, CDR2 YFSETQ. DNA of the CDR3: TGCGCCAGCAGCTTGGCCCCTAGCGGGAACGTTAATGAGCAGTACTTC. Residues: CASSLAPSGNVNEQYF.

V gene TRBV7-9 combines with J gene TRBJ1-4; no reliable D call. The V gene lost 5 bases and the J gene lost 3 bases, with 16 bases spanning the gap. Per the germline V gene, CDR1 is SEHNR and CDR2 is FQNEAQ (reference sequence). This CDR3 is built from 16 residues. The chain's CDR3 is CASSPPSSLSNEKLFF. As DNA, the CDR3 is TGTGCCAGCAGCCCACCCTCCAGCCTTTCTAATGAAAAACTGTTTTTT.

There are a few counts of this clonotype. The rearrangement links TRBV28 to TRBJ2-5; tentatively, D is TRBD2 (6 bases). The CDR3 covers 12 residues. Between the trimmed V and J ends, which lost 5 bases and 8 bases, there was a span of 12 bases. Germline V gene lookup returns CDR1 MDHEN and CDR2 SYDVKM. CDR3 nucleotide sequence: TGTGCCAGCAGTCTCCGGGGGTATACCCAGTACTTC. Translation: CASSLRGYTQYF. The full variable domain, completed using reference TRBV28 and TRBJ2-5, is DVKVTQSSRYLVKRTGEKVFLECVQDMDHENMFWYRQDPGLGLRLIYFSYDVKMKEKGDIPEGYSVSREKKERFSLILESASTNQTSMYLCASSLRGYTQYFGPGTRLLVL.

The chain recombines TRBV28 with TRBJ2-5, with 11 positions matching TRBD1. Germline values: CDR1 MDHEN, CDR2 SYDVKM. The J segment lost 4 bases and the V segment lost 7 bases, leaving 2 bases of the junction unmatched. The CDR3 spans 13 residues. The CDR3 loop reads CASTDRGPETQYF. The DNA for the CDR3 is TGTGCCAGCACGGACAGGGGGCCAGAGACCCAGTACTTC.

This sequence joins TRBV7-8 and TRBJ2-2; no clear D gene. V was shortened by 3 bases and J by 13 bases, with 9 bases between the two germline ends. The V gene's germline CDR1 is SGHVS and CDR2 FQNEAQ. There are 11 residues in the CDR3. The CDR3 DNA sequence: TGTGCCAGCAGCTTGCGAGGATGGCTGTTTTTT. It encodes CASSLRGWLFF.

This chain joins TRBV20-1 and TRBJ2-5, with D unclear. This CDR3 comprises 14 residues. V was trimmed by 3 bases and J by 11 bases, leaving 22 bases between them. CDR1 is DFQATT and CDR2 is SNEGSKA in the germline V gene (reference sequence). The CDR3 spells CSARGESPSDEQYF. The CDR3 DNA follows: TGCAGTGCTAGGGGTGAAAGTCCCTCGGATGAGCAGTACTTC.

The rearrangement uses TRBV5-1 and TRBJ2-1, with D unresolved. This CDR3 has 13 amino acids. V lost 5 bases and J lost 8, with 14 bases in between. Germline CDR1 reads SGHRS; CDR2 reads YFSETQ. Here the CDR3 reads CASRHSATDEQFF. The CDR3 region has the DNA TGCGCCAGCAGGCATAGTGCTACAGATGAGCAGTTCTTC.

Only a few counts were recorded for this clonotype. This rearrangement joins TRBV5-1 to TRBJ2-7; 7 nucleotides align to TRBD1. V shed 1 base, J shed 2 bases, and the junction held 3 bases outside the gene matches. This CDR3 has 14 residues. Germline V gene lookup returns CDR1 SGHRS and CDR2 YFSETQ. The CDR3 DNA sequence: TGCGCCAGCAGCTTGACAGGGGACCCCTACGAGCAGTACTTC. Protein product: CASSLTGDPYEQYF.

The V and J genes are TRBV5-1 and TRBJ2-3; 7 positions agree with TRBD2. Germline V gene sequence: CDR1 SGHRS, CDR2 YFSETQ. The CDR3 runs 17 residues. Trimming at V came to 4 bases and at J to 2 bases, leaving 13 bases not matched to a gene. The CDR3 here is CASSRGDGKLTTDTQYF. CDR3 bases: TGCGCCAGCAGCCGGGGGGACGGCAAACTCACCACAGATACGCAGTATTTT.

A note on this clonotype: The germline gene is not matched at one end of the junction; a read error may be the cause. V usage is TRBV29-1 and J usage is TRBJ2-7; a weak D match, TRBD2 (7 bases). This CDR3 is 14 amino acids long. CDR1 and CDR2 (germline): SQVTM, ANQGSEA. This chain's CDR3 is CSVGGGKSSHEQYF. In nucleotides, the CDR3 is TGCAGCGTTGGCGGGGGCAAGAGCTCCCACGAGCAGTACTTC.

This clonotype showed up just a few times. This chain joins TRBV29-1 and TRBJ2-1, with D perhaps TRBD2 (5 bases). Germline V lookup: CDR1 SQVTM, CDR2 ANQGSEA. The CDR3 spans 14 residues. The germline V and J ends were trimmed by 4 bases and 10 bases, with 20 bases remaining between them. The CDR3 protein is CSVGPRLAIKEQFF. DNA of the CDR3: TGCAGCGTTGGTCCGAGGCTAGCCATTAAGGAGCAGTTCTTC.

This clonotype was seen a few times. This chain connects TRBV4-1 to TRBJ2-4; the match to TRBD2 covers 11 bases. The CDR3 extends over 18 amino acids. CDR1 and CDR2 from the germline V gene are MGHRA and YSYEKL. V gave up 1 base and J gave up 0 bases; unmatched junction bases: 5. CDR3 DNA: TGCGCCAGCAGCCAAGGGGGACTAGCGGTTCTAGCCAAAAACATTCAGTACTTC. Its translation is CASSQGGLAVLAKNIQYF.

The CDR3 loop is CASRSLAGAYEQFF. Here the CDR3 DNA reads TGCGCCAGCAGAAGCCTAGCGGGAGCCTATGAGCAGTTCTTC. This rearrangement joins TRBV5-1 to TRBJ2-1; 10 bases align to TRBD2. The V gene's germline CDR1 is SGHRS and CDR2 YFSETQ. The CDR3 runs to 14 residues. The V gene end was trimmed by 5 bases and the J gene end by 8 bases; junction bases not matched to a gene: 7.

This clonotype came up a few times. V usage is TRBV5-1 and J usage is TRBJ2-1, with 9 nucleotides matching TRBD1. The J call may be wrong; the DNA end is better matched by TRBJ2-7. The germline V gene encodes CDR1 SGHRS and CDR2 YFSETQ. The CDR3 consists of 16 residues. The CDR3 region is CASRGTGTGSNNEQYF. CDR3 nucleotide sequence: TGCGCCAGCAGGGGTACCGGGACAGGGAGTAACAATGAGCAGTACTTC.

This clonotype was counted once. V usage is TRBV4-2 and J usage is TRBJ2-1, with D possibly TRBD2 on 5 matching bases. CDR1 LGHNA and CDR2 YNFKEQ come from the germline V gene. V lost 2 bases and J lost 13, with 15 bases in between. This CDR3 region has 13 residues. The CDR3 DNA sequence: TGTGCCAGCAGCCAAATAGTGGGAGAGACCCAGTTCTTC. Translation: CASSQIVGETQFF.